A single sample is the source of the 17 T cell receptor beta chains below, sequenced in a study of metastatic and nonmetastatic thyroid tumors. TCRdb redid the clone calls on the PCR reads using MiXCR. The sample has roughly 14,000 clones; around a third are singletons. Nobody among the patients had been given any treatment before thyroid surgery. The sample comprised tumor tissue. The receptors originated from a female donor with papillary thyroid cancer or a benign thyroid nodule (not recorded which). Some clones in this sample may be carry-over from other donors' samples.

The chain employs TRBV6-1 and TRBJ2-7; D possibly corresponds to TRBD2 (6 bases). The CDR3 length is 17 residues. Trimming cost V 5 bases and J 9 bases, with 29 bases left between them. Per the germline V gene, CDR1 is MNHNS and CDR2 is SASEGT. CDR3 in amino acids: CASSLSSGTAGRSGQYF. The CDR3 DNA sequence: TGTGCCAGCAGTCTCTCCTCCGGGACTGCCGGTAGATCCGGGCAGTACTTC.

A few counts support this clone. The J gene is TRBJ2-1, the V gene TRBV24-1, with TRBD2 identical over 9 bases. J gave up 7 bases and V 6 bases, and 18 bases lay outside the gene matches. Looked up from germline, CDR1 is KGHDR and CDR2 is SFDVKD. The CDR3 sequence is 18 residues long. The DNA of the CDR3 is TGTGCCACCAGTCCCTATCTCGGGGCGGGAGGGGGAGTGAATGAGCAGTTCTTC. Its protein is CATSPYLGAGGGVNEQFF.

Only a few counts were recorded for this clone. The rearrangement joins TRBV30 to TRBJ1-1, with D unresolved. The germline V and J ends were trimmed by 1 base and 2 bases, with 8 bases remaining between them. Looked up from germline, CDR1 is GTSNPN and CDR2 is SVGIG (reference sequence). The CDR3 length is 13 residues. The CDR3 DNA reads TGTGCCTGGAGTGAAGGGCTAAACACTGAAGCTTTCTTT. Translating gives CAWSEGLNTEAFF.

There are a few counts of this clone. V usage is TRBV2 and J usage is TRBJ1-1; 7 nucleotides match TRBD1. This CDR3 spans 13 amino acids. V dropped 7 bases and J dropped 9; count of bases not matched to a gene: 11. The V gene's germline CDR1 is SNHLY and CDR2 FYNNEI. The CDR3: CASTLVQGDKAFF. The CDR3 DNA follows: TGTGCCAGCACCCTTGTCCAGGGGGATAAAGCTTTCTTT.

This clone occurred many times. The chain links TRBV7-9 to TRBJ1-5; D is undetermined. Germline CDR1 is SEHNR and CDR2 is FQNEAQ (reference sequence). The CDR3 length is 16 residues. V lost 5 bases to trimming and J lost 0 bases, with 14 bases between them. The CDR3 sequence: CASSTSDGNSNQPQHF. CDR3 coding DNA: TGTGCCAGCAGCACCAGCGACGGTAATAGCAATCAGCCCCAGCATTTT.

The chain combines TRBV5-1 with TRBJ2-2, with D possibly TRBD1 on 6 matching bases. Germline CDR1 SGHRS, CDR2 YFSETQ. The V gene lost 9 bases and the J gene lost 0 bases, with 12 bases spanning the gap. The CDR3 is made up of 14 amino acids. The CDR3 is CATNRDANTGELFF. The CDR3, as DNA: TGCGCCACCAACAGGGATGCGAACACCGGGGAGCTGTTTTTT.

The V and J genes are TRBV12-3 or TRBV12-4 and TRBJ2-7; D unresolved. The CDR3 is made up of 14 amino acids. V was cut by 0 bases and J by 2 bases, with 8 bases left in between. As DNA, the CDR3 is TGTGCCAGCAGTTTAGCGCAAGGCCCCTACGAGCAGTACTTC. Translating it yields CASSLAQGPYEQYF.

There are many counts of this clone. The rearrangement uses TRBV6-4 and TRBJ2-6, with TRBD2 matching 9 bases. The germline CDR1 and CDR2 sequences are MRHNA and SNTAGT. V dropped 0 bases and J dropped 0; count of bases not matched to a gene: 0. CDR3 length: 17 amino acids. CDR3 DNA: TGTGCCAGCAGTGACTCGACTAGCGGCTCTGGGGCCAACGTCCTGACTTTC. Translating gives CASSDSTSGSGANVLTF.

This clone has ten or more counts. The rearrangement uses TRBV11-1 and TRBJ2-3; D is unresolved. The CDR3 length is 11 residues. Between the trimmed V and J ends, which lost 5 bases and 6 bases, there was a span of 6 bases. The germline CDR1 and CDR2 sequences are SGHAT and FQDESV (reference sequence). CDR3 nucleotides: TGTGCCAGCAGCCGAAGCGATACGCAGTATTTT. Protein sequence: CASSRSDTQYF.

This clone came up many times. Because the CDR3's place on the DNA is in doubt, the DNA is left out and the CDR3 is given as listed by TCRdb. The chain couples TRBV5-6 to TRBJ2-1; the D call in the table, TRBD1, was not verified against the DNA. Inclusive of both ends, the CDR3 amounts to 19 amino acids. CDR1 and CDR2 (germline): SGHDT, YYEEEE. CDR3 residues: CASSLYSRSILGVFNEQFF.

By share of the sample, this clone is medium-sized (0.01 to 0.1%). This chain connects TRBV19 to TRBJ1-6; D call uncertain. CDR1 and CDR2 from the germline V gene are LNHDA and SQIVND (reference sequence). V was pared by 6 bases and J by 0 bases, with 6 bases between. This CDR3 contains 14 residues. The CDR3 bases are TGTGCCAGTAGCTCACTCTCCTATAATTCACCCCTCCACTTT. Amino acids: CASSSLSYNSPLHF. Full variable domain (missing parts from reference TRBV19 and TRBJ1-6): DGGITQSPKYLFRKEGQNVTLSCEQNLNHDAMYWYRQDPGQGLRLIYYSQIVNDFQKGDIAEGYSVSREKKESFPLTVTSAQKNPTAFYLCASSSLSYNSPLHFGNGTRLTVT.

Only a few counts were recorded for this clone. One end of the junction is discordant with germline, which a read error may explain. V usage is TRBV7-2 and J usage is TRBJ1-2, with D hard to call. The CDR3 spans 11 residues. Germline CDR1 is SGHTA and CDR2 is FQGNSA. The CDR3 DNA is TGTGCCAGCAGCTTCAGTCCCAGCTACCCCTTC. Amino acids: CASSFSPSYPF.

CDR3 in DNA: TGTGCCAGCTCACAAGTACAGGGGGACACTGAAGCTTTCTTT. It codes for CASSQVQGDTEAFF. The chain couples TRBV18 to TRBJ1-1, with TRBD1 matching over 8 bases. This CDR3 has 14 amino acids. J gave up 3 bases and V 4 bases, and 4 bases lay outside the gene matches. Germline V CDR1 and CDR2: KGHSH, LQKENI.

The chain is built from TRBV19 and TRBJ2-7, with D possibly TRBD2 on 6 matching bases. Germline CDR1 reads LNHDA; CDR2 reads SQIVND (reference sequence). The CDR3 totals 17 residues. The V end lost 6 bases, the J end lost 5 bases, and 26 bases lay between the germline ends. In DNA, the CDR3 is TGTGCCAGTAGACCCGACGGGGGTCGGGGAGGACGGCACGAGCAGTACTTC. Protein: CASRPDGGRGGRHEQYF. The entire variable domain, with the rest obtained from reference TRBV19 and TRBJ2-7, is as follows: DGGITQSPKYLFRKEGQNVTLSCEQNLNHDAMYWYRQDPGQGLRLIYYSQIVNDFQKGDIAEGYSVSREKKESFPLTVTSAQKNPTAFYLCASRPDGGRGGRHEQYFGPGTRLTVT.

By frequency in the sample, this clone is medium-sized. V gene TRBV6-1 combines with J gene TRBJ1-5; 9 bases agree with TRBD1. The CDR3 is 15 amino acids. J was trimmed by 7 bases and V by 6 bases; bases with no gene match: 10. The germline CDR1 and CDR2 sequences are MNHNS and SASEGT. The CDR3 DNA sequence: TGTGCCAGCAGCGCAACAGGGGGCTACGAGCAGCCCCAGCATTTT. Residues: CASSATGGYEQPQHF.

The rearrangement joins TRBV7-3 to TRBJ1-5, with TRBD1 matching over 7 bases. V dropped 10 bases and J dropped 3; count of bases not matched to a gene: 9. The CDR3 has 14 residues. Germline CDR1 SGHTA, CDR2 FQGTGA. As DNA, the CDR3 is TGTGCCACAGGGGGACAGTTATACAATCAGCCCCAGCATTTT. This codes for CATGGQLYNQPQHF.

The rearrangement links TRBV5-1 to TRBJ1-4; the D is unclear. The germline V gene has CDR1 SGHRS and CDR2 YFSETQ. This CDR3 spans 16 amino acids. Deletions cut 4 bases from V and 11 bases from J, with 24 bases between. The CDR3 region is CASSTDLTPLGSKLFF. The CDR3 DNA sequence: TGCGCCAGCAGCACCGACCTGACCCCACTCGGGTCCAAACTGTTTTTT.